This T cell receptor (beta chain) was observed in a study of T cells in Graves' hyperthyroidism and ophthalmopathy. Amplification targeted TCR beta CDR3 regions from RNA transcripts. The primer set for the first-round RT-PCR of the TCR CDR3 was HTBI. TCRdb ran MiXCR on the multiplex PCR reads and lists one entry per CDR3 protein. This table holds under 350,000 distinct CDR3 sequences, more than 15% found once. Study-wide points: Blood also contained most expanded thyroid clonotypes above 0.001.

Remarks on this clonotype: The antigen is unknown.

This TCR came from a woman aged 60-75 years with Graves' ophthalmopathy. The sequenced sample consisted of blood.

Here the CDR3 DNA reads TGTGCCAGCAGTCTAAGTGCAGACACATACAACACTGAAGCTTTCTTT. Its protein product is CASSLSADTYNTEAFF. The rearrangement uses TRBV6-1 and TRBJ1-1, with D unclear. The germline V gene has CDR1 MNHNS and CDR2 SASEGT. The germline V and J ends were trimmed by 5 bases and 2 bases, with 18 bases remaining between them. The CDR3 consists of 16 residues.